This T cell receptor (beta chain) was captured in a study of shared clonotypes between healthy human individuals. The table came from immunoSEQ multiplex PCR; TCRdb's copy has only in-frame clones and leaves some out. The sample includes roughly 2 million clones, roughly 95% of them seen just once. Study results and caveats: Shared clonotypes: about 5% naive CD4, about 4% naive CD8, roughly 2.2% memory CD4, more than 0.3% memory CD8.

Of note for this clone: Its antigen remains unidentified.

Germline loops: CDR1 MNHNS, CDR2 SASEGT. Trimming at V came to 6 bases and at J to 6 bases, leaving 9 bases not matched to a gene. The CDR3 runs 15 residues. The material sequenced was naive CD4+ T cells sorted from blood. Subset denoted: CD45RA+ positively selected. The receptor's source is a man younger than 30 in good health. The V gene is TRBV6-1, the J gene TRBJ1-5, with 9 nucleotides matching TRBD1. The CDR3 DNA reads as TGTGCCAGCAGCGAAAACACAGGGGGCCTTCAGCCCCAGCATTTT. Protein: CASSENTGGLQPQHF.